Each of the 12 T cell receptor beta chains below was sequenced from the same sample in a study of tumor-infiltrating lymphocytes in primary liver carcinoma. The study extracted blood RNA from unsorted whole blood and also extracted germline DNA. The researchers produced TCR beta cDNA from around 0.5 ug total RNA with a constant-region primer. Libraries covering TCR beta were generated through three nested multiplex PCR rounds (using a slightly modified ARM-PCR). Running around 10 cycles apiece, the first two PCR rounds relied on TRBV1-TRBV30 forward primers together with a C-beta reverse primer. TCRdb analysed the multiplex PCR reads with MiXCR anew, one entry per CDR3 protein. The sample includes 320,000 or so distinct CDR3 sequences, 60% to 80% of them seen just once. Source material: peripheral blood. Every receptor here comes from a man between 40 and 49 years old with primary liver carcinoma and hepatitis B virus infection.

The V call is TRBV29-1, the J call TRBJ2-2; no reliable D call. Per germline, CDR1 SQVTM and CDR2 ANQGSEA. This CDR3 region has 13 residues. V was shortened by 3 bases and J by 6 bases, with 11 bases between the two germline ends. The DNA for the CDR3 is TGCAGCGTTGACGACACCAGCGCCGGGGAGCTGTTTTTT. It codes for CSVDDTSAGELFF.

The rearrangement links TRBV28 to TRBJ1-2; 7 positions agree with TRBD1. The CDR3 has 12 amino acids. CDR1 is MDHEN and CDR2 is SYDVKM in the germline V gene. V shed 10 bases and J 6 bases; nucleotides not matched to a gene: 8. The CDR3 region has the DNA TGTGCCAACAGGCAGGGGGTCCATGGCTACACCTTC. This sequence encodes CANRQGVHGYTF.

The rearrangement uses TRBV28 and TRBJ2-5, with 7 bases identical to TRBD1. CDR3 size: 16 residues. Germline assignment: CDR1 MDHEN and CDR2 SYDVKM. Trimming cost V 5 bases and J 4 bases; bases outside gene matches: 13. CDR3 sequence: CASSPSRQGLGETQYF. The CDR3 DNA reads TGTGCCAGCAGTCCATCTCGACAGGGTTTAGGAGAGACCCAGTACTTC.

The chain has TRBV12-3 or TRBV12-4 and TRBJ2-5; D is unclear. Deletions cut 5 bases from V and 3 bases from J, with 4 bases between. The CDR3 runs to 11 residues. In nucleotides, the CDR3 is TGTGCCAGCAGTATGAAAGAGACCCAGTACTTC. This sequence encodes CASSMKETQYF.

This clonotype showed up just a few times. For the CDR3, the DNA is TGTGCCAGCAGTCCCCTCCCCAGGGGTTATGGCTACACCTTC. Amino acids: CASSPLPRGYGYTF. The rearrangement uses TRBV28 and TRBJ1-2; perhaps TRBD1 as D (6 bases). V lost 5 bases and J lost 5, with 15 bases in between. The CDR3 has 14 amino acids. Germline V CDR1 and CDR2: MDHEN, SYDVKM.

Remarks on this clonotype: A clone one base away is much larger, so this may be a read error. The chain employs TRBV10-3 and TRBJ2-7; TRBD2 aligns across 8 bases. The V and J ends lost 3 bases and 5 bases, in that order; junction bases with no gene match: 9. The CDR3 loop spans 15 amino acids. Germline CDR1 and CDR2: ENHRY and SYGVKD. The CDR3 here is CAISDRAAGVDEQYF. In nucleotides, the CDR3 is TGTGCCATCAGTGATCGGGCAGCGGGAGTAGACGAGCAGTACTTC.

The CDR3 sequence is CASGPDQVEDEQYF. For the CDR3, the DNA is TGCGCCAGCGGCCCCGACCAGGTTGAGGACGAGCAGTACTTC. This sequence joins TRBV5-1 and TRBJ2-7; D not certain. Trimming cost V 7 bases and J 5 bases, with 19 bases left between them. The CDR3 is made up of 14 amino acids. Germline loops: CDR1 SGHRS, CDR2 YFSETQ.

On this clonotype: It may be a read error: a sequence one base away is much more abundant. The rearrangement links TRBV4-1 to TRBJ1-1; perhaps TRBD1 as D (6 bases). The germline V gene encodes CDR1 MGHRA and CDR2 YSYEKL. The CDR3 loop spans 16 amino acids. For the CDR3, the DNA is TGCGCCAGCAGCCATCGGCTTGGAGGGGGTTACACTGAAGCTATCTTT. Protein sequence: CASSHRLGGGYTEAIF.

The CDR3, as DNA: TGTGCCAGCTCCCCGGAGACAGAGACCCAGTACTTC. This gives the protein CASSPETETQYF. The chain recombines TRBV12-3 or TRBV12-4 with TRBJ2-5; the D is unclear. This CDR3 contains 12 residues. Deletions cut 8 bases from V and 4 bases from J, with 11 bases between.

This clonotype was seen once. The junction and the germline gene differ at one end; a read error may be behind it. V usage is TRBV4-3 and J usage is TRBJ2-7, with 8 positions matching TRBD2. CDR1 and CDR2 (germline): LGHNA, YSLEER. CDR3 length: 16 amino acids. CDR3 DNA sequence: TGCGCCAGCAGTCAAGGGGTGGGGACTAGGTTTTACGAGCAGTACTTC. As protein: CASSQGVGTRFYEQYF.

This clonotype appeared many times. CDR3: CASSFKTGGNTGELFF. In DNA form, the CDR3 reads TGTGCCAGCAGTTTCAAGACAGGGGGGAACACCGGGGAGCTGTTTTTT. The chain joins TRBV12-3 or TRBV12-4 to TRBJ2-2, with 9 bases fitting TRBD1. V shed 3 bases and J 1 base; nucleotides not matched to a gene: 3. CDR3 length: 16 residues.

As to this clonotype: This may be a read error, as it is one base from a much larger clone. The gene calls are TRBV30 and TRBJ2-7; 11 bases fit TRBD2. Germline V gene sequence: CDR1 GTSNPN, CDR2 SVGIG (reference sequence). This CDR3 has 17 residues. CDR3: CPWSRLLAGGFLGEQYF. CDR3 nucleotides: TGTCCCTGGAGTCGACTTCTAGCGGGAGGTTTCCTAGGAGAGCAGTACTTC.